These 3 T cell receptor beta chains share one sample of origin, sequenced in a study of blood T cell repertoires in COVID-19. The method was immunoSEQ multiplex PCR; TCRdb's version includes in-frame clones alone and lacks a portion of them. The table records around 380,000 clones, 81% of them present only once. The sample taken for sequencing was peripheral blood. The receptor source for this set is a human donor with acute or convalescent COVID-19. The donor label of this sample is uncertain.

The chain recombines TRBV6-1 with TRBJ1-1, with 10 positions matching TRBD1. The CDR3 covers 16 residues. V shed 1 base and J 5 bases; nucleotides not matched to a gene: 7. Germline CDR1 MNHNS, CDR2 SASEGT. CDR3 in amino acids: CASSEGWGQGKTEAFF. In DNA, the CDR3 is TGTGCCAGCAGTGAAGGGTGGGGACAGGGGAAAACTGAAGCTTTCTTT.

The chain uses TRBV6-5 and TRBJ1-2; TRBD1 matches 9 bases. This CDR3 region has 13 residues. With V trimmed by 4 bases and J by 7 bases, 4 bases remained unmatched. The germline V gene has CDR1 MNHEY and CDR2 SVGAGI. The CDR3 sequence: CASSWDRVRGYTF. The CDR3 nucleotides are TGTGCCAGCAGTTGGGACAGGGTTCGTGGCTACACCTTC.

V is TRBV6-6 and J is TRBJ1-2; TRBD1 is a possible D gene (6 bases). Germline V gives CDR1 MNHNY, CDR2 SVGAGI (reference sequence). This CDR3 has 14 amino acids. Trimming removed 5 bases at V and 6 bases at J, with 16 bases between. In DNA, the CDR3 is TGTGCCAGCAGTCTACTACAGGGTCATGATGGCTACACCTTC. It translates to CASSLLQGHDGYTF.